Listed below are T cell receptor beta chains from one sample, sequenced in a study of beta chain features in type 1 diabetes. TCRdb keeps only in-frame clones here, not all; method: immunoSEQ multiplex PCR. The table lists roughly 250,000 clones, about 20% of them singletons, with approximately 0.029% in the top ten. Sequences were obtained from naive CD4+ T cells from blood. The receptors stem from a woman in her forties with type 1 diabetes. The conserved cysteine and the conserved F or W are not part of the CDR3 here. D genes are given only for firm matches.

V,length,D,CDR3
TRBV5-1,12,TRBD2,ASSLLAGDYEQY
TRBV18,12,TRBD1,ASSSGGSYNEQF
TRBV4-3,16,-,ASSQERGVAGRDEKLF
TRBV4-1,12,-,ASSQENRRQGKY
TRBV25-1,12,-,ASSEAGYEQPQH
TRBV29-1,10,TRBD1,SVPGQDEKLF
TRBV9,17,TRBD1,ASSVFSRVMGQGANEQF
TRBV30,11,TRBD1,AWSGDRNEKLF
TRBV28,11,TRBD2,ASRPHGAGGAF
TRBV30,13,TRBD2,AWSVLAGSYNEQF
TRBV7-2,15,TRBD2,ASSLAGLAGVTDTQY
TRBV15,15,TRBD2,ATSRGEGLSSYNEQF
TRBV4-3,13,TRBD1,ASSRGTGAGNEQF
TRBV20-1,9,-,SGSEDDGYT
TRBV7-9,14,-,ASSLGNRDPNQPQH
TRBV29-1,12,-,SAAAGWDTDTQY
TRBV28,10,-,ASSPTGGSRD
TRBV29-1,11,-,SVRKDRPTEAF
TRBV7-9,13,TRBD2,ASQAGIAGFNEQF
TRBV5-6,12,-,ASSRRDAGETQY
TRBV28,8,-,ASNGNEQF
TRBV5-1,16,TRBD2,ASSSGDGRGGHTGELF
TRBV5-1,12,TRBD1,ASSLDRQGDEQY
TRBV5-4,10,-,ASSFRAGELF
TRBV5-6,13,-,ASSFLGRDRNGYT
TRBV5-6,12,-,ASSLGQENYGYT
TRBV15,14,TRBD2,ATSRDPLAGTYEQY
TRBV13,11,-,ASSLYLYNEQF
TRBV19,13,-,ASRTRDSTGYEQF
TRBV15,14,TRBD1,ATSRDKGTGADEQF
TRBV19,13,TRBD1,ASSDRGNPYNEQF
TRBV12-5,12,TRBD1,ASVSEGASNEQF
TRBV5-1,13,-,ASSSPTRSTDTQY
TRBV11-2,13,-,ASNIGHDSYNEQF
TRBV29-1,11,TRBD1,SVDRGQGTEAF
TRBV4-2,13,TRBD1,ASSLQQGDYNEQF
TRBV4-2,14,-,ASSQDHGTTYNEQF
TRBV7-9,12,TRBD1,ASSERQGVYEQY
TRBV29-1,10,-,SVAGGTDTQY
TRBV2,12,-,ASTPTRSGDEQY
TRBV28,11,-,ASSTPGTDTQY
TRBV4-3,10,-,ASSQVTGEAF
TRBV4-1,11,TRBD1,ASSPQGSEKLF
TRBV7-8,13,-,ASSRTHRVDYEQY
TRBV9,12,-,ASSRSEWGAGYT
TRBV10-3,13,-,AISDEGRGNSPLH
TRBV30,11,-,AWSVHRDNEQY
TRBV29-1,11,-,SVEGWGQEEQY
TRBV6-5,11,-,ATRSLMNTEAF
TRBV6-5,13,-,ASSYDQGRQETQY
TRBV4-1,13,-,ASSQDNGASQPQH
TRBV2,13,TRBD1,ASSSQGAQDYGYT
TRBV14,11,TRBD1,ASSPGTAYGYT
TRBV5-1,14,TRBD1,ASSLEGRQGSYEQY
TRBV5-6,14,-,ASSLEFVGGQETQY